This T cell receptor (beta chain) derives from a study of Ad26.COV2.S vaccination and SARS-CoV-2 variants. Study outcomes and limitations: Comparable non-spike TCR breadth was observed in vaccine and placebo recipients.

The repertoire was sequenced with immunoSEQ multiplex PCR; TCRdb's copy has only in-frame clones and lacks some. The sample shows around 270,000 clones, around 88% of them seen only once. This sample's treatment: over 15 received Ad26.COV2.S at low or high dose, single or two shots; roughly five received placebo; per-sample allocation not given. Repertoires come from day 63 after the first vaccine or placebo injection. Boston provided a donor who was an adult aged 18-55 years. The CDR3 is 15 residues long. Between the trimmed V and J ends, which lost 3 bases and 1 base, there was a span of 13 bases. Per the germline V gene, CDR1 is SGHAT and CDR2 is FQNNGV. As for this clone: Its antigen is undetermined.

This TCR came from a person aged 18-65 years who received the Ad26.COV2.S COVID-19 vaccine or a placebo. The chain carries TRBV11-2 and TRBJ2-7; D not certain. Sample: peripheral blood, taken in a trial of Ad26.COV2.S vaccine versus placebo. CDR3 DNA: TGTGCCAGCAGCTTCGACTTAACCCTTTCCTACGAGCAGTACTTC. Translation: CASSFDLTLSYEQYF.